This T cell receptor beta chain was identified during a study of metastatic and nonmetastatic thyroid tumors. Study-level information: Repertoire comparison spanned blood and tumor or nodule tissue of malignant and benign thyroid patients.

This CDR3 comprises 16 residues. CDR1 and CDR2 (germline): KGHSH, LQKENI. Trimming left V 4 bases short and J 0 bases short, with 10 bases between. No patient had received any treatment before thyroid surgery. Study outcomes and limitations: Benign nodules reportedly had significantly lower TCR beta diversity than malignant thyroid tumors in blood and tumor.

A remark on this clone: Its specificity is not known.

Under the authors' procedure: In papillary thyroid cancer, a distant-metastasis classifier was built using CDR3 differences across clinicopathological groups. TCRdb re-called the PCR reads through MiXCR. TCRdb, rather than the study authors, made the V and J calls. The sample contains about 38,000 clones, less than 30% of which appear only once. The sequence was collected from a male donor with papillary thyroid cancer or a benign thyroid nodule (not recorded which). Some clones in this sample may be carry-over from other donors' samples. This chain connects TRBV18 to TRBJ2-6, with D possibly called TRBD1 or TRBD2 (5 bases each). The sequencing input was blood. The CDR3 region has the DNA TGTGCCAGCTCACGGGGACGGTTCTCTGGGGCCAACGTCCTGACTTTC. Protein sequence: CASSRGRFSGANVLTF.